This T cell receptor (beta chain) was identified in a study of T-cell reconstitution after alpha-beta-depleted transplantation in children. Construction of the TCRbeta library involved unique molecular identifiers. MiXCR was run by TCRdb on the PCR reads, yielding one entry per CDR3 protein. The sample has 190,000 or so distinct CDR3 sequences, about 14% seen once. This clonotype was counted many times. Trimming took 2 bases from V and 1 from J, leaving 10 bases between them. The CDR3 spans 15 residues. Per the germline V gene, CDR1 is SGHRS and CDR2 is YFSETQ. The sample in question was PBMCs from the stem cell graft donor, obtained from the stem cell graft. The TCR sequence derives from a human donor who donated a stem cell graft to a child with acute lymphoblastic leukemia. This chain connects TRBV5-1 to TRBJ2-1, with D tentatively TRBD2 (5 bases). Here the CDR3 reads CASSFKGASYNEQFF. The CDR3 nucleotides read TGCGCCAGCAGCTTTAAGGGAGCGTCCTACAATGAGCAGTTCTTC.